This TCR beta chain was sequenced in a study of T cells in Graves' hyperthyroidism and ophthalmopathy. Study-wide context: Before any treatment, at initial diagnosis, peripheral blood was collected.

Researchers amplified the TCR beta CDR3 regions from RNA transcripts. The primer set for the first-round RT-PCR of the TCR CDR3 was HTBI. MiXCR, run by TCRdb on the multiplex PCR reads, gives a single entry per CDR3 protein. The sample has roughly 380,000 distinct CDR3 sequences, around 13% seen once. Study outcomes and limitations: By a 13 V-J model, ophthalmopathy was set apart from stable hyperthyroidism. Peripheral blood also featured most of the thyroid clonotypes expanded above 0.001.

Exclusions: uncontrolled infection, other autoimmune disease, pregnancy, lactation. With 3 bases clipped from V and 2 bases from J, the junction kept 12 bases outside the gene matches. This CDR3 is built from 18 residues. Germline V gene lookup returns CDR1 LGHDT and CDR2 YNNKEL (reference sequence). A remark on this clonotype: Antigen: not known.

This chain connects TRBV3-1 to TRBJ2-1; 8 positions agree with TRBD1. Sequencing used blood. The sequence was collected from a woman aged 60 to 75 with Graves' hyperthyroidism. In nucleotides, the CDR3 is TGTGCCAGCAGCCATGGACAGGGCGCACGCGAACCCTACAATGAGCAGTTCTTC. This sequence encodes CASSHGQGAREPYNEQFF.